Given below is one T cell receptor beta chain in context. Germline CDR1 LGHDT, CDR2 YNNKEL (reference sequence). The CDR3 is 14 residues long. V lost 6 bases and J lost 4; bases outside the gene matches: 3. This record belongs to a study of blood T cell repertoires in COVID-19. The repertoire was sequenced with immunoSEQ multiplex PCR; TCRdb's copy has only in-frame clones and lacks some. The repertoire includes roughly 360,000 clones, roughly four fifths of them detected once, and approximately 5.4% sits in the top ten. In Cohort 3, a recovered donor had either two negative PCRs, clearance, or symptom resolution.

The sequence derives from a woman between 45 and 65 years old who had recovered from COVID-19. Source material: PBMCs or T cells enriched from blood (not recorded which). J is TRBJ2-7 and V is TRBV3-1 (or the pseudogene TRBV3-2), with 13 bases lining up with TRBD2. CDR3 sequence: CASRGTSGAYEQYF. The CDR3 DNA is TGTGCCAGCAGGGGGACTAGCGGGGCTTACGAGCAGTACTTC.